Following are 19 T cell receptor beta chains from one sample sequenced in a study of T cells in Graves' hyperthyroidism and ophthalmopathy. From RNA transcripts, TCR beta CDR3 regions were amplified. Initially, a first-round RT-PCR of the TCR CDR3 employed the HTBI primer set. TCRdb called the multiplex PCR reads again in MiXCR, with one record for every CDR3 protein. The data show around 800,000 distinct CDR3 sequences, roughly 37% seen once. The specimen sequenced was blood. These receptors came from a man younger than 30 with Graves' hyperthyroidism.

A word on this clonotype: One junction end does not reproduce the germline sequence, and a read error may be involved. V usage is TRBV10-3 and J usage is TRBJ1-2; no reliable D call. The germline V gene encodes CDR1 ENHRY and CDR2 SYGVKD. The CDR3 runs 16 residues. Here the CDR3 reads CASSLAGDAQLYGYTF. The CDR3 DNA reads as TGTGCCAGCAGTTTAGCAGGCGACGCACAACTATATGGCTACACCTTC.

The V gene is TRBV5-6, the J gene TRBJ2-7; TRBD1 aligns across 7 bases. With 4 bases clipped from V and 3 bases from J, the junction kept 7 bases outside the gene matches. Germline assignment: CDR1 SGHDT and CDR2 YYEEEE. CDR3 length: 14 amino acids. The chain's CDR3 is CASSPWTGLYEQYF. In DNA, the CDR3 is TGTGCCAGCAGCCCGTGGACAGGCCTCTACGAGCAGTACTTC.

This clonotype has only a few counts. The rearrangement uses TRBV2 and TRBJ2-7, with D hard to call. The CDR3 runs to 13 residues. Deletions cut 7 bases from V and 5 bases from J, with 15 bases between. CDR1 is SNHLY, CDR2 FYNNEI, per germline. DNA for the CDR3: TGTGCCAGCACCCTATTCGAAGGTCACGAGCAGTACTTC. Encoded protein: CASTLFEGHEQYF. The full variable domain, in which reference TRBV2 and TRBJ2-7 provide the parts outside the CDR3, is EPEVTQTPSHQVTQMGQEVILRCVPISNHLYFYWYRQILGQKVEFLVSFYNNEISEKSEIFDDQFSVERPDGSNFTLKIRSTKLEDSAMYFCASTLFEGHEQYFGPGTRLTVT.

This rearrangement joins TRBV6-6 to TRBJ2-7; D unresolved. Trimming took 2 bases from V and 0 from J, leaving 8 bases between them. There are 14 residues in the CDR3. Per germline, CDR1 MNHNY and CDR2 SVGAGI (reference sequence). In DNA form, the CDR3 reads TGTGCCAGCAGTTACATCAGTAGCTCCTACGAGCAGTACTTC. Amino acid sequence: CASSYISSSYEQYF.

With regard to this clonotype: A read error may be the cause here, since a much bigger clone is one base away. This rearrangement joins TRBV10-3 to TRBJ1-2, with TRBD1 as a possible D gene (6 bases). Trimming shortened V by 5 bases and J by 8 bases, and 15 bases separated the two germline ends. CDR1 and CDR2 from the germline V gene are ENHRY and SYGVKD. The CDR3 covers 13 residues. The CDR3 nucleotides are TGTGCCATCAGTCCCAACAGGGCGGCCGGCTACACCTTC. It encodes CAISPNRAAGYTF.

This clonotype was found many times. J is TRBJ2-2 and V is TRBV9; 7 bases align to TRBD1. Germline V lookup: CDR1 SGDLS, CDR2 YYNGEE. The CDR3 sequence is 19 residues long. The V segment lost 2 bases and the J segment 4 bases; nucleotides outside the gene matches: 17. The CDR3 sequence is CASSVRPRQGKSFTGELFF. CDR3 coding DNA: TGTGCCAGCAGCGTTCGTCCCCGACAGGGAAAATCCTTCACCGGGGAGCTGTTTTTT.

This clonotype was seen a handful of times. The rearrangement joins TRBV20-1 to TRBJ2-5, with D perhaps being TRBD1 or TRBD2 (5 bases each). The CDR3 has 13 residues. The V gene lost 5 bases and the J gene lost 3 bases, with 13 bases spanning the gap. From germline, CDR1 is DFQATT and CDR2 SNEGSKA (reference sequence). CDR3 bases: TGCAGTGCTCCCGGGACGGGAAAAGAGACCCAGTACTTC. Its protein is CSAPGTGKETQYF.

This clonotype was detected only a few times. The CDR3 nucleotides read TGCAGTGCTCTTGGACCAGGCTCCTACGAGCAGTACTTC. This sequence encodes CSALGPGSYEQYF. V gene TRBV20-1 combines with J gene TRBJ2-7, with unresolved D. CDR3 length equals 13 residues. V dropped 5 bases and J dropped 0 bases, with 11 bases sitting between them. Germline V gives CDR1 DFQATT, CDR2 SNEGSKA (reference sequence).

The sample holds a few counts of this clonotype. The junction does not match germline at one end; this may be a read error. The genes are TRBV11-2 and TRBJ1-1; D is ambiguous. The CDR3 contains 14 residues. Germline CDR1 reads SGHAT; CDR2 reads FQNNGV. The CDR3 DNA sequence: TGCGCCAGCAGCCAAGATGGGGTGGGCACTGAAGCTTTCTTT. Its protein product is CASSQDGVGTEAFF.

This clonotype was detected a few times. The chain combines TRBV11-3 with TRBJ1-1; 7 bases align to TRBD1. The CDR3 loop spans 16 amino acids. V trimming: 3 bases; J trimming: 2 bases; junction bases outside the gene matches: 9. Per the germline V gene, CDR1 is SGHNT and CDR2 is YENEEA. The CDR3 loop reads CASSFPGQNLNTEAFF. The CDR3 DNA reads as TGTGCCAGCAGCTTTCCGGGACAGAATTTAAACACTGAAGCTTTCTTT.

Many counts were recorded for this clonotype. The chain combines TRBV9 with TRBJ1-1, with D hard to call. CDR3 length: 13 amino acids. CDR1 and CDR2 from the germline V gene are SGDLS and YYNGEE. V shed 2 bases and J shed 7 bases, with 12 bases lying between them. Written as DNA, the CDR3 is TGTGCCAGCAGCGTTCAACCGGGTCATGAAGCTTTCTTT. Translated, it gives CASSVQPGHEAFF. The full variable domain, completed using reference TRBV9 and TRBJ1-1, is DSGVTQTPKHLITATGQRVTLRCSPRSGDLSVYWYQQSLDQGLQFLIQYYNGEERAKGNILERFSAQQFPDLHSELNLSSLELGDSALYFCASSVQPGHEAFFGQGTRLTVV.

This clonotype occurred many times. The J gene is TRBJ1-6, the V gene TRBV2; D is undetermined. CDR1 SNHLY and CDR2 FYNNEI come from the germline V gene. This CDR3 region has 15 residues. The V and J ends lost 4 bases and 7 bases respectively, with 14 bases between them. The CDR3 DNA follows: TGTGCCAGCAGTGGAAACAGACCAGGAAATTCACCCCTCCACTTT. Translated: CASSGNRPGNSPLHF.

The chain is built from TRBV4-1 and TRBJ2-2, with 8 bases fitting TRBD1. V was clipped by 5 bases and J by 5 bases; unmatched bases: 13. The CDR3 length is 17 residues. Germline-derived CDR1 and CDR2 are MGHRA and YSYEKL. The CDR3 here is CASSFYPTGGDTGELFF. The DNA for the CDR3 is TGCGCCAGCAGCTTCTATCCTACAGGGGGTGATACCGGGGAGCTGTTTTTT.

The J gene is TRBJ2-7, the V gene TRBV12-3 or TRBV12-4; D remains ambiguous. The CDR3 covers 14 residues. V was cut by 4 bases and J by 0 bases, with 10 bases left in between. The CDR3 reads CASSSGDVSYEQYF. The CDR3 coding sequence is TGTGCCAGCAGTTCGGGTGACGTCTCCTACGAGCAGTACTTC.

This clonotype was counted ten times or more. The V gene is TRBV29-1, the J gene TRBJ2-5, with 8 positions matching TRBD1. Losses at the gene ends were 4 bases for V and 10 bases for J; bases not matched to a gene: 11. CDR1 is SQVTM, CDR2 ANQGSEA, per germline. The CDR3 length is 13 residues. The CDR3 region is CSVGPQPQGDQYF. Written as DNA, the CDR3 is TGCAGCGTTGGTCCCCAACCACAGGGGGACCAGTACTTC.

The rearrangement joins TRBV3-1 to TRBJ2-5; TRBD2 might be the D (5 bases). The V end was cut by 3 bases, the J end by 0 bases, with 8 bases between. The CDR3 is 14 amino acids. Germline V gene sequence: CDR1 LGHDT, CDR2 YNNKEL (reference sequence). CDR3 DNA sequence: TGTGCCAGCAGCCACCCGAGGGACCAAGAGACCCAGTACTTC. It is translated as CASSHPRDQETQYF.

The rearrangement links TRBV7-8 to TRBJ2-5; TRBD2 aligns across 8 bases. V shed 5 bases, J shed 1 base, and the junction held 15 bases outside the gene matches. The germline CDR1 and CDR2 sequences are SGHVS and FQNEAQ. The CDR3 runs 18 residues. DNA for the CDR3: TGTGCCAGCAGCCCCCTGTGGGTGGAGCGGGGGAGCCAAGAGACCCAGTACTTC. It codes for CASSPLWVERGSQETQYF. The full variable domain, its missing parts supplied by reference TRBV7-8 and TRBJ2-5, is GAGVSQSPRYKVAKRGQDVALRCDPISGHVSLFWYQQALGQGPEFLTYFQNEAQLDKSGLPSDRFFAERPEGSVSTLKIQRTQQEDSAVYLCASSPLWVERGSQETQYFGPGTRLLVL.

This chain links TRBV5-1 with TRBJ2-5; the D gene could be TRBD1 or TRBD2 (6 bases each). This CDR3 spans 16 amino acids. V lost 4 bases to trimming and J lost 2 bases, with 18 bases between them. Germline-derived CDR1 and CDR2 are SGHRS and YFSETQ. The CDR3 spells CASSPAGGGRQETQYF. The CDR3 nucleotides are TGCGCCAGCAGCCCAGCCGGTGGGGGGCGGCAAGAGACCCAGTACTTC.

V gene TRBV6-5 combines with J gene TRBJ1-4; TRBD1 matches at 10 bases. Germline CDR1 MNHEY, CDR2 SVGAGI. The CDR3 spans 15 residues. V trimming: 6 bases; J trimming: 7 bases; junction bases outside the gene matches: 8. The CDR3 sequence is CASRPRQGAGEKLFF. CDR3 nucleotides: TGTGCCAGCAGACCGCGACAGGGGGCAGGTGAAAAACTGTTTTTT.